This is a list of T cell receptor beta chains from one sample in a study of blood T cell repertoires in COVID-19. The table came from immunoSEQ multiplex PCR; TCRdb's copy has only in-frame clones and leaves some out. The data hold about 250,000 clones, with roughly 80% observed a single time. Sequenced material: peripheral blood. The source is a man aged 80 or over with acute or convalescent COVID-19. Both conserved end residues are part of each CDR3. D genes are given only for firm matches. The size entry is marked missing in some rows and otherwise reads once, few, many or a size class.

J gene | V gene | D gene | clone size | CDR3 protein | CDR3 DNA
TRBJ2-1 | TRBV11-2 | TRBD1 | NA | CASRAILRRVQGQYNEQFF | TGTGCCAGCAGAGCGATACTCCGACGGGTACAGGGACAGTACAATGAGCAGTTCTTC
TRBJ1-2 | TRBV6-6 | TRBD1 | NA | CASSGPGQGAWGYTF | TGTGCCAGCAGTGGGCCGGGACAGGGGGCGTGGGGCTACACCTTC
TRBJ1-1 | TRBV18 | NA | NA | CASSPPKSGGWNTEAFF | TGTGCCAGCTCACCACCTAAGTCAGGAGGATGGAACACTGAAGCTTTCTTT
TRBJ2-3 | TRBV19 | TRBD1 | NA | CASRGTGASTDTQYF | TGTGCCAGTAGGGGGACAGGGGCTAGCACAGATACGCAGTATTTT
TRBJ1-5 | TRBV5-1 | NA | NA | CASSLEGQSNQPQHF | TGCGCCAGCAGCTTGGAGGGACAAAGCAATCAGCCCCAGCATTTT
TRBJ1-2 | TRBV5-4 | TRBD1 | few | CASSFGTGFGYTF | TGTGCCAGCAGTTTCGGGACAGGGTTTGGCTACACCTTC
TRBJ2-5 | TRBV24-1 | TRBD1 | NA | CATAPNAGQGDQETQYF | TGTGCCACCGCCCCTAATGCCGGACAGGGCGACCAAGAGACCCAGTACTTC
TRBJ1-2 | TRBV9 | TRBD1 | few | CASSVWDRGGYGYTF | TGTGCCAGCAGCGTATGGGACAGGGGGGGCTATGGCTACACCTTC
TRBJ1-2 | TRBV3-1/TRBV3-2 | NA | NA | CASSQELLGALGYGYTF | TGTGCCAGCAGCCAAGAGCTTTTGGGGGCTCTCGGCTATGGCTACACCTTC
TRBJ2-3 | TRBV12-3/TRBV12-4 | TRBD2 | NA | CASTRDYRGQYF | TGTGCCAGCACTCGGGACTACCGGGGGCAGTATTTT
TRBJ2-7 | TRBV9 | TRBD1 | NA | CASSGHRGSYEQYF | TGTGCCAGCAGCGGACACAGGGGTTCTTACGAGCAGTACTTC
TRBJ2-7 | TRBV3-1/TRBV3-2 | NA | once | CASRRVGYEQYF | TGTGCCAGCAGGAGGGTAGGTTACGAGCAGTACTTC
TRBJ1-3 | TRBV7-2 | NA | NA | CASSRFSGNTIYF | TGTGCCAGCAGTCGTTTCTCTGGAAACACCATATATTTT
TRBJ2-7 | TRBV19 | NA | NA | CASSIRDNYEQYF | TGTGCCAGTAGTATCCGGGACAACTACGAGCAGTACTTC
TRBJ1-6 | TRBV19 | TRBD1 | NA | CASRLDRGISPLHF | TGTGCCAGTAGATTGGACAGGGGGATATCACCCCTCCACTTT
TRBJ1-4 | TRBV4-1 | NA | NA | CASSQPDRMNEKLFF | TGCGCCAGCAGCCAACCCGACAGGATGAATGAAAAACTGTTTTTT
TRBJ2-7 | TRBV19 | NA | NA | CASGPRRGNSYEQYF | TGTGCCAGTGGGCCTCGAAGGGGAAACTCCTACGAGCAGTACTTC
TRBJ1-1 | TRBV28 | TRBD1 | NA | CASSPATGMNTEAFF | TGTGCCAGCAGTCCAGCGACAGGGATGAACACTGAAGCTTTCTTT
TRBJ1-1 | TRBV12-5 | NA | NA | CASGLSRGGLNTEAFF | TGTGCTAGTGGTTTGTCCCGCGGCGGCCTTAACACTGAAGCTTTCTTT
TRBJ1-6 | TRBV5-1 | NA | NA | CASSLHQGTLNSPLHF | TGCGCCAGCAGCTTGCACCAGGGAACCCTTAATTCACCCCTCCACTTT
TRBJ2-7 | TRBV6-5 | TRBD2 | once | CASSTSGGRTYEQYF | TGTGCCAGCAGTACTAGCGGGGGGCGCACCTACGAGCAGTACTTC
TRBJ1-2 | TRBV27 | NA | NA | CASSLGGANYGYTF | TGTGCCAGCAGTTTAGGAGGGGCTAACTATGGCTACACCTTC
TRBJ2-5 | TRBV24-1 | TRBD1 | NA | CATRGTGDETQYF | TGTGCCACCAGAGGGACAGGGGACGAGACCCAGTACTTC
TRBJ2-7 | TRBV7-9 | NA | NA | CASSPLWPGTRNEQYF | TGTGCCAGCAGCCCCTTGTGGCCGGGGACTCGGAACGAGCAGTACTTC
TRBJ2-7 | TRBV4-1 | NA | NA | CASSLKEQGSLSEQYF | TGCGCCAGCAGCCTAAAAGAGCAGGGCTCCCTCAGCGAGCAGTACTTC
TRBJ1-5 | TRBV9 | NA | NA | CASSVGGVDNQPQHF | TGTGCCAGCAGCGTCGGGGGGGTGGACAATCAGCCCCAGCATTTT
TRBJ2-3 | TRBV24-1 | TRBD2 | NA | CATSDRASGNTQYF | TGTGCCACCAGTGATAGGGCTAGCGGAAATACGCAGTATTTT
TRBJ2-2 | TRBV15 | NA | NA | CATQATGELFF | TGTGCCACCCAGGCAACCGGGGAGCTGTTTTTT
TRBJ1-1 | TRBV19 | NA | NA | CASSQGQRGGTEAFF | TGTGCCAGTAGTCAGGGTCAACGCGGGGGGACTGAAGCTTTCTTT
TRBJ1-5 | TRBV3-1/TRBV3-2 | TRBD1 | NA | CASSLSQGAGNQPQHF | TGTGCCAGCAGCCTTTCCCAGGGGGCTGGCAATCAGCCCCAGCATTTT
TRBJ2-1 | TRBV6-5 | NA | once | CASSYVGAKDEQFF | TGTGCCAGCAGTTACGTGGGGGCCAAAGATGAGCAGTTCTTC
TRBJ2-1 | TRBV29-1 | TRBD2 | NA | CSVVGLAGEASYNEQFF | TGCAGCGTTGTAGGACTAGCGGGGGAAGCCTCCTACAATGAGCAGTTCTTC
TRBJ2-1 | TRBV18 | TRBD1 | NA | CASSPQGAFINEQFF | TGTGCCAGCTCACCTCAGGGGGCGTTTATCAATGAGCAGTTCTTC
TRBJ1-1 | TRBV18 | NA | NA | CASSHFSRRAVGGNTEAFF | TGTGCCAGCTCACACTTTTCCCGGAGGGCAGTGGGGGGGAACACTGAAGCTTTCTTT
TRBJ1-1 | TRBV14 | NA | NA | CASSPSRVGGSGAFF | TGTGCCAGCAGCCCCTCAAGGGTCGGGGGTAGCGGAGCTTTCTTT
TRBJ1-1 | TRBV6-5 | NA | NA | CASSYSRPTNTEAFF | TGTGCCAGCAGTTACTCGAGGCCAACGAACACTGAAGCTTTCTTT
TRBJ2-3 | TRBV18 | NA | NA | CASSPSRRDTQYF | TGTGCCAGCTCACCATCCCGGAGAGATACGCAGTATTTT
TRBJ1-2 | TRBV27 | TRBD1 | NA | CASRLRGSGTGGYGYTF | TGTGCCAGCAGACTCAGGGGGTCGGGGACAGGGGGATATGGCTACACCTTC
TRBJ2-2 | TRBV3-1/TRBV3-2 | NA | NA | CASSLGGQKRELFF | TGTGCCAGCAGCCTCGGGGGACAGAAGCGGGAGCTGTTTTTT
TRBJ1-5 | TRBV7-2 | TRBD1 | few | CASSLGQGEWQPQHF | TGTGCCAGCAGCTTGGGACAGGGGGAGTGGCAGCCCCAGCATTTT
TRBJ1-5 | TRBV5-4 | NA | NA | CASSLWGVWDQPQHF | TGTGCCAGCAGCTTGTGGGGGGTTTGGGATCAGCCCCAGCATTTT
TRBJ2-6 | TRBV30 | TRBD1 | NA | CAWSGDRGHGANVLTF | TGTGCCTGGAGTGGGGACAGGGGGCATGGGGCCAACGTCCTGACTTTC
TRBJ2-2 | TRBV12-3/TRBV12-4 | NA | NA | CASSLVVSGELFF | TGTGCCAGCAGTTTAGTAGTATCTGGGGAGCTGTTTTTT
TRBJ1-5 | TRBV19 | TRBD1 | NA | CASTRTGDQPQHF | TGTGCCAGTACGAGGACAGGGGATCAGCCCCAGCATTTT
TRBJ2-1 | TRBV24-1 | TRBD2 | NA | CATSDWTSGSEDEQFF | TGTGCCACCAGTGATTGGACTAGCGGGAGCGAAGATGAGCAGTTCTTC
TRBJ1-6 | TRBV25-1 | TRBD1 | NA | CASQAGGDSSPLHF | TGTGCCAGCCAAGCAGGGGGCGATAGTTCACCCCTCCACTTT
TRBJ2-1 | TRBV5-1 | NA | NA | CASSFPRGDEQFF | TGCGCCAGCAGCTTCCCCAGGGGGGATGAGCAGTTCTTC
TRBJ2-2 | TRBV5-6 | TRBD2 | NA | CASSWGTSLNWELFF | TGTGCCAGCAGCTGGGGGACTAGCCTCAACTGGGAGCTGTTTTTT
TRBJ2-1 | TRBV19 | TRBD1 | NA | CASSIGEPGQGSPLYYNEQFF | TGTGCCAGTAGTATAGGGGAACCGGGACAGGGATCCCCACTATACTACAATGAGCAGTTCTTC
TRBJ2-1 | TRBV27 | NA | NA | CASSYNNEQFF | TGTGCCAGCAGTTATAACAATGAGCAGTTCTTC